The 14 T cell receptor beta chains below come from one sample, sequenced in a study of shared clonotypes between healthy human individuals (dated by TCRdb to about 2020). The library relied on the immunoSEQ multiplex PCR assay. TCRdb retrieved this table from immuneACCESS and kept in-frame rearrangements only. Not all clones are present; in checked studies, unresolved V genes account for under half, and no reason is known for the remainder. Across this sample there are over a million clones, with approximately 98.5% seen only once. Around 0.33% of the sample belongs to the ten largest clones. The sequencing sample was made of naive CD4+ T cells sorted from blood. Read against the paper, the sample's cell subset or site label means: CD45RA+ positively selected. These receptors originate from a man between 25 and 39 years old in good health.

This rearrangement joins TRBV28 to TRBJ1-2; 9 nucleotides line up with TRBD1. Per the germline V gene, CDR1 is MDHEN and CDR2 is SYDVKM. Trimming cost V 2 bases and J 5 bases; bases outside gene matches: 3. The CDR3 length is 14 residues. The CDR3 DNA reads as TGTGCCAGCAGTTTACTTGGGACAGGGTATGGCTACACCTTC. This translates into CASSLLGTGYGYTF.

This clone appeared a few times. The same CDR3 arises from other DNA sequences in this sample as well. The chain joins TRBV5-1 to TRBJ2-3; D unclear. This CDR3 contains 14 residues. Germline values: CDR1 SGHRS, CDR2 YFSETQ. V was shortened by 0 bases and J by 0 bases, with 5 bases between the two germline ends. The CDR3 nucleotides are TGCGCCAGCAGCTTGGTTCAGAGCACAGATACGCAGTATTTT. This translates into CASSLVQSTDTQYF.

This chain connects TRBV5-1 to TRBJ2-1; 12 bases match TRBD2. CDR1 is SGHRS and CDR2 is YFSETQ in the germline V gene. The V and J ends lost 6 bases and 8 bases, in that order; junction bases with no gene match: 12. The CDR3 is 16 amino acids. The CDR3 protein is CASTPRLAGEKYEQFF. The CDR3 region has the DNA TGCGCCAGCACCCCTCGACTAGCGGGAGAAAAGTATGAGCAGTTCTTC. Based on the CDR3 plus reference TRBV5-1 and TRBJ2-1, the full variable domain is KAGVTQTPRYLIKTRGQQVTLSCSPISGHRSVSWYQQTPGQGLQFLFEYFSETQRNKGNFPGRFSGRQFSNSRSEMNVSTLELGDSALYLCASTPRLAGEKYEQFFGPGTRLTVL.

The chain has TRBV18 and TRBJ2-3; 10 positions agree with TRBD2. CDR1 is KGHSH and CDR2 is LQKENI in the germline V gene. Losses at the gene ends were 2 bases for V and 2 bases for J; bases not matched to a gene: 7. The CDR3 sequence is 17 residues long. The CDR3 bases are TGTGCCAGCTCACCAAGGGCTAGCGGGAGAGACACAGATACGCAGTATTTT. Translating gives CASSPRASGRDTDTQYF.

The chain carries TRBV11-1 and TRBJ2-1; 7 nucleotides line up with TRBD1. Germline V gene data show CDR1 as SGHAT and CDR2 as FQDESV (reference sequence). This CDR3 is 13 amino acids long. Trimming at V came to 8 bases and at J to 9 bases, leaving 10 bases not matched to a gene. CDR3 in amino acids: CASGDRVIGEQFF. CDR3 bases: TGTGCCAGCGGCGACAGGGTAATAGGTGAGCAGTTCTTC.

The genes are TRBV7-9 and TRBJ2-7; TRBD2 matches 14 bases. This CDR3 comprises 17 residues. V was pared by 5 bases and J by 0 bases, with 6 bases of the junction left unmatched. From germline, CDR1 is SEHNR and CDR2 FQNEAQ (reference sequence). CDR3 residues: CASSAGLAGGGSYEQYF. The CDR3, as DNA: TGTGCCAGCAGCGCCGGACTAGCGGGGGGCGGCTCCTACGAGCAGTACTTC.

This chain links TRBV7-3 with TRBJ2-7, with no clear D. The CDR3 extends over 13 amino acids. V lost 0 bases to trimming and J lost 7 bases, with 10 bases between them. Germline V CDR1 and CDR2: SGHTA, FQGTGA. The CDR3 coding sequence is TGTGCCAGCAGCTTAACCGTACTCCAGGAGCAGTACTTC. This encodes CASSLTVLQEQYF. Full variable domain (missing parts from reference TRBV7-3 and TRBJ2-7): GAGVSQTPSNKVTEKGKYVELRCDPISGHTALYWYRQSLGQGPEFLIYFQGTGAADDSGLPNDRFFAVRPEGSVSTLKIQRTERGDSAVYLCASSLTVLQEQYFGPGTRLTVT.

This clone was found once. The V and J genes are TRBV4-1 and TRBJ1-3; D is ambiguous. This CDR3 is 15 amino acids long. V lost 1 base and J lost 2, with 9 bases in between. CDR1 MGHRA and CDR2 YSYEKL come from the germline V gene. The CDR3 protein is CASSQGGTAGNTIYF. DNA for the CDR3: TGCGCCAGCAGCCAAGGAGGAACAGCTGGAAACACCATATATTTT.

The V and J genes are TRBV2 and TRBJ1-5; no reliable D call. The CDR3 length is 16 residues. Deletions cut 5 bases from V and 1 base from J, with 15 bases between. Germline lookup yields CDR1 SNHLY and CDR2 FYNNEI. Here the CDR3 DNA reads TGTGCCAGCAGTCCTCGTCGATTTGACAGCAATCAGCCCCAGCATTTT. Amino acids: CASSPRRFDSNQPQHF.

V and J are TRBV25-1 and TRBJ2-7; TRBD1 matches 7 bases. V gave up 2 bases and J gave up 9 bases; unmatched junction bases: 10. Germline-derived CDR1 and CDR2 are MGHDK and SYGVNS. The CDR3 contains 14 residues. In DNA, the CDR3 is TGTGCCAGCAGTGAAAGGGAATATAGGGACAGGCAGTACTTC. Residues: CASSEREYRDRQYF.

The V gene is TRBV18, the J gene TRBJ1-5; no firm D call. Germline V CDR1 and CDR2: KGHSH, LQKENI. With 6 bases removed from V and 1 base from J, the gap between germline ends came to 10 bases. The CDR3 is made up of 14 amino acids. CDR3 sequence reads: CASSEGWSNQPQHF. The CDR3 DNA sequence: TGTGCCAGCTCGGAGGGATGGAGCAATCAGCCCCAGCATTTT.

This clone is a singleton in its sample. The CDR3 bases are TGTGCCAGCAGCTTGGCAACCGGGACAGGGATGCGCGAGCAGTACTTC. Translating it yields CASSLATGTGMREQYF. The chain couples TRBV5-5 to TRBJ2-7; 9 bases line up with TRBD1. V was clipped by 0 bases and J by 6 bases; unmatched bases: 10. The CDR3 sequence is 16 residues long. Germline CDR1 reads SGHKS; CDR2 reads YYEKEE (reference sequence).

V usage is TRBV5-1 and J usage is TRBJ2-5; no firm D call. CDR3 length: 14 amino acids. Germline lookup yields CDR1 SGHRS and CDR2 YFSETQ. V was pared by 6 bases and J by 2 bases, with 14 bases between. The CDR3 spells CASKIDTNQETQYF. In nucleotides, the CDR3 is TGCGCCAGCAAAATTGACACGAATCAAGAGACCCAGTACTTC.

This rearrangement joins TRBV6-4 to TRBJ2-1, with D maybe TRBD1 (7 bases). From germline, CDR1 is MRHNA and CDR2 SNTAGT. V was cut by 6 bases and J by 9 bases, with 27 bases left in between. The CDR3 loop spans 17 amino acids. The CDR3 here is CASRALFRGAPLGEQFF. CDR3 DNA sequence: TGTGCCAGCAGAGCCCTATTCAGGGGGGCGCCCCTCGGTGAGCAGTTCTTC.